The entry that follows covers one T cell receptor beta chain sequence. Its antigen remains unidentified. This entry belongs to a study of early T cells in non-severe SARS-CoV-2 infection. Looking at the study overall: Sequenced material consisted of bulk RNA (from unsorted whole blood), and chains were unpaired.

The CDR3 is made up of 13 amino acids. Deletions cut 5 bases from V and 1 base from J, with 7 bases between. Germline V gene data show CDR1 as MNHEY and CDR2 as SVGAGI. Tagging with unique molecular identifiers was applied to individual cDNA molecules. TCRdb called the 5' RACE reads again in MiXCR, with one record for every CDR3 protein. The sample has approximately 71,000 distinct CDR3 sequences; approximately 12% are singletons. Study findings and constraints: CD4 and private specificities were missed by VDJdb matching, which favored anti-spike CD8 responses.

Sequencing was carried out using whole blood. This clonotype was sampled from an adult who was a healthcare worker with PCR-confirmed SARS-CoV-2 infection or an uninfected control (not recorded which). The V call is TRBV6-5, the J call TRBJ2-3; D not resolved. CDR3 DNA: TGTGCCAGCAGTCGCGCGGGCACAGATACGCAGTATTTT. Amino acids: CASSRAGTDTQYF.